Shown below are 23 T cell receptor beta chains from a single sample sequenced in a study of cytomegalovirus exposure and HLA in healthy donors. Repertoires were generated with immunoSEQ multiplex PCR, while TCRdb's copy carries only in-frame clones and drops some. The table has about 98,000 clones, 87% seen once; the top ten hold over 6%. Sequencing was carried out using PBMCs. The source is a man aged 18 to 29 in good health and CMV-seropositive.

V is TRBV18 and J is TRBJ1-1; D gene uncertain. Trimming took 6 bases from V and 1 from J, leaving 12 bases between them. Germline CDR1 reads KGHSH; CDR2 reads LQKENI. CDR3 length equals 14 residues. The CDR3 region is CASSSTERNTEAFF. DNA of the CDR3: TGTGCCAGCTCGTCGACGGAGAGGAACACTGAAGCTTTCTTT.

The V gene is TRBV19, the J gene TRBJ1-5; D gene ambiguous. Germline V gives CDR1 LNHDA, CDR2 SQIVND (reference sequence). V lost 1 base and J lost 0, with 7 bases in between. The CDR3 spans 15 residues. CDR3: CASSIGRYSNQPQHF. CDR3 in DNA: TGTGCCAGTAGTATAGGCAGGTATAGCAATCAGCCCCAGCATTTT.

The rearrangement uses TRBV19 and TRBJ1-5; 10 positions agree with TRBD1. The CDR3 is made up of 14 amino acids. Germline V CDR1 and CDR2: LNHDA, SQIVND (reference sequence). J was trimmed by 4 bases and V by 10 bases; bases with no gene match: 7. CDR3 nucleotide sequence: TGTGCCACCACGGACAGGGGGTCTAATCAGCCCCAGCATTTT. It encodes CATTDRGSNQPQHF.

The genes are TRBV5-5 and TRBJ2-7, with D possibly being TRBD2 (7 bases). V was clipped by 4 bases and J by 4 bases, with 15 bases between them. In germline, CDR1 is SGHKS, CDR2 YYEKEE (reference sequence). This CDR3 has 14 residues. The CDR3 here is CASSLMGGTYEQYF. For the CDR3, the DNA is TGTGCCAGCAGCCTGATGGGAGGGACATACGAGCAGTACTTC.

The chain recombines TRBV9 with TRBJ2-7; TRBD2 aligns across 13 bases. The J segment lost 4 bases and the V segment lost 3 bases, leaving 10 bases of the junction unmatched. The CDR3 totals 17 residues. Germline loops: CDR1 SGDLS, CDR2 YYNGEE. CDR3 region: CASSANPGTSGKYEQYF. In DNA, the CDR3 is TGTGCCAGCAGCGCAAACCCAGGGACTAGCGGGAAGTACGAGCAGTACTTC.

This chain connects TRBV4-3 to TRBJ2-7; 7 bases are shared with TRBD2. CDR3 length: 16 amino acids. The germline V gene has CDR1 LGHNA and CDR2 YSLEER. The junction had 8 bases not matched to a gene; V was cut back by 1 base and J by 2 bases. The CDR3 reads CASSQVATSSPYEQYF. CDR3 nucleotide sequence: TGCGCCAGCAGCCAAGTGGCGACTAGCAGCCCCTACGAGCAGTACTTC.

The CDR3 loop reads CASRGTSGGYHEQFF. The DNA for the CDR3 is TGTGCCAGCAGAGGGACTAGCGGGGGTTACCATGAGCAGTTCTTC. J is TRBJ2-1 and V is TRBV6-1, with TRBD2 matching 14 bases. The V and J ends lost 6 bases and 8 bases, in that order; junction bases with no gene match: 6. Germline V gene lookup returns CDR1 MNHNS and CDR2 SASEGT. This CDR3 has 15 residues.

This clone appeared once. V usage is TRBV28 and J usage is TRBJ1-2, with 10 bases aligning to TRBD1. V trimming: 10 bases; J trimming: 5 bases; junction bases outside the gene matches: 7. The V gene's germline CDR1 is MDHEN and CDR2 SYDVKM. The CDR3 is made up of 13 amino acids. The CDR3: CANAKDRGYGYTF. The CDR3 region has the DNA TGTGCCAACGCCAAGGACAGGGGGTATGGCTACACCTTC.

The chain joins TRBV4-3 to TRBJ1-1, with D maybe TRBD1 (6 bases). V dropped 0 bases and J dropped 0 bases, with 8 bases sitting between them. CDR1 and CDR2 (germline): LGHNA, YSLEER. The length of the CDR3 is 15 residues. This chain's CDR3 is CASSQDRGMNTEAFF. The CDR3 DNA is TGCGCCAGCAGCCAAGATAGGGGGATGAACACTGAAGCTTTCTTT.

The chain employs TRBV18 and TRBJ2-7; 7 nucleotides agree with TRBD1. Germline-derived CDR1 and CDR2 are KGHSH and LQKENI. CDR3 length: 14 residues. The V and J ends lost 3 bases and 3 bases, in that order; junction bases with no gene match: 5. The CDR3 DNA sequence: TGTGCCAGCTCACCCCGGGACAGAGACTACGAGCAGTACTTC. It encodes CASSPRDRDYEQYF. Full variable domain (missing parts from reference TRBV18 and TRBJ2-7): NAGVMQNPRHLVRRRGQEARLRCSPMKGHSHVYWYRQLPEEGLKFMVYLQKENIIDESGMPKERFSAEFPKEGPSILRIQQVVRGDSAAYFCASSPRDRDYEQYFGPGTRLTVT.

V usage is TRBV18 and J usage is TRBJ1-2; 10 nucleotides line up with TRBD1. This CDR3 region has 13 residues. CDR1 is KGHSH and CDR2 is LQKENI in the germline V gene. The ends lost 3 bases at V and 13 bases at J; junction bases unmatched: 8. The CDR3 coding sequence is TGTGCCAGCTCACCCCCGGGACAGGGGAATTTCACCTTC. Translation gives CASSPPGQGNFTF.

The chain recombines TRBV7-2 with TRBJ2-7; TRBD1 matches 8 bases. From germline, CDR1 is SGHTA and CDR2 FQGNSA. Unmatched junction bases numbered 6, after V lost 1 base and J lost 1 base. The CDR3 has 16 amino acids. The DNA for the CDR3 is TGTGCCAGCAGCTTAGGATCAGGGGGCGCATCCTACGAGCAGTACTTC. Encoded protein: CASSLGSGGASYEQYF.

The rearrangement uses TRBV5-6 and TRBJ2-2; 7 nucleotides match TRBD1. This CDR3 comprises 16 residues. The V segment lost 4 bases and the J segment 5 bases; nucleotides outside the gene matches: 11. Germline values: CDR1 SGHDT, CDR2 YYEEEE. CDR3 in amino acids: CASSAGTGAYTGELFF. The DNA of the CDR3 is TGTGCCAGCAGCGCAGGTACAGGGGCGTATACCGGGGAGCTGTTTTTT.

This clone was picked up one time. The rearrangement uses TRBV27 and TRBJ2-7; TRBD2 matches at 8 bases. Germline values: CDR1 MNHEY, CDR2 SMNVEV (reference sequence). This CDR3 comprises 14 residues. The J segment lost 7 bases and the V segment lost 7 bases, leaving 12 bases of the junction unmatched. Written as DNA, the CDR3 is TGTGCCAGCACTCCTTCATACGGGAGGGAAGAGCAGTACTTC. It specifies CASTPSYGREEQYF.

CDR3 amino acids: CASSQVSGRPDTQYF. The CDR3 bases are TGCGCCAGCAGCCAAGTTAGCGGGAGGCCCGATACGCAGTATTTT. V is TRBV4-1 and J is TRBJ2-3; 10 nucleotides match TRBD2. The junction had 4 bases not matched to a gene; V was cut back by 1 base and J by 6 bases. Germline V gives CDR1 MGHRA, CDR2 YSYEKL. This CDR3 has 15 residues.

The chain uses TRBV7-9 and TRBJ2-5; TRBD1 matches at 7 bases. Germline CDR1 is SEHNR and CDR2 is FQNEAQ (reference sequence). The CDR3 consists of 14 residues. Trimming took 3 bases from V and 3 from J; bases not matched to a gene: 4. In DNA, the CDR3 is TGTGCCAGCAGCTTCGGGACAGTAGAAGAGACCCAGTACTTC. It yields the protein CASSFGTVEETQYF.

The J gene is TRBJ1-5, the V gene TRBV12-2; TRBD1 was called by the table and not checked on the DNA. TRBV12-2 is classified as a pseudogene. The CDR3 is 15 amino acids. CDR3 bases: TGTGCAAGTCGCCCCAGGGGAAAAGGCAATCAGCCCCAGCATTTT. Protein: CASRPRGKGNQPQHF.

The chain uses TRBV12-1 and TRBJ2-7; TRBD1, the table's D call, was not compared with the DNA. TRBV12-1 is noted as a pseudogene. The CDR3 totals 17 residues. In DNA, the CDR3 is TGTGCCAGCAGCTTGACAGGGGGTCTTCCCCCACTAGACGAGCAGTACTTC. Translation: CASSLTGGLPPLDEQYF.

This clone has only one observation. This rearrangement joins TRBV6-4 to TRBJ2-2; 11 bases are shared with TRBD2. Germline loops: CDR1 MRHNA, CDR2 SNTAGT. V shed 3 bases and J 3 bases; nucleotides not matched to a gene: 0. This CDR3 comprises 15 residues. CDR3 bases: TGTGCCAGCAGTGAACTAGCGGGAGACACCGGGGAGCTGTTTTTT. Its translation: CASSELAGDTGELFF.

The V gene is TRBV10-3, the J gene TRBJ1-1; D uncertain. This CDR3 is built from 12 residues. V was pared by 0 bases and J by 11 bases, with 10 bases between. CDR1 is ENHRY and CDR2 is SYGVKD in the germline V gene. Here the CDR3 reads CAISESTRYAFF. For the CDR3, the DNA is TGTGCCATCAGTGAGTCGACTAGGTACGCTTTCTTT.

The chain is built from TRBV29-1 and TRBJ2-7, with 8 bases lining up with TRBD1. With 4 bases clipped from V and 7 bases from J, the junction kept 9 bases outside the gene matches. CDR3 length: 13 amino acids. Germline CDR1 SQVTM, CDR2 ANQGSEA. The CDR3 nucleotides are TGCAGCGTTGGGCCCTCAGGGGGCGGAGAGCAGTACTTC. This gives the protein CSVGPSGGGEQYF.

V is TRBV6-6 and J is TRBJ2-2; TRBD1 agrees at 9 bases. Looked up from germline, CDR1 is MNHNY and CDR2 is SVGAGI (reference sequence). The length of the CDR3 is 14 residues. The J segment lost 4 bases and the V segment lost 8 bases, leaving 5 bases of the junction unmatched. CDR3: CASRWTGATGELFF. CDR3 nucleotide sequence: TGTGCCAGCCGCTGGACAGGGGCCACCGGGGAGCTGTTTTTT.

The chain combines TRBV7-6 with TRBJ2-3; 10 positions agree with TRBD2. The ends lost 6 bases at V and 1 base at J; junction bases unmatched: 7. This CDR3 region has 16 residues. Germline CDR1 reads SGHVS; CDR2 reads FNYEAQ. In DNA form, the CDR3 reads TGTGCCAGCAGTCGAGCGGGGGGGCTTGGCACAGATACGCAGTATTTT. It encodes CASSRAGGLGTDTQYF.